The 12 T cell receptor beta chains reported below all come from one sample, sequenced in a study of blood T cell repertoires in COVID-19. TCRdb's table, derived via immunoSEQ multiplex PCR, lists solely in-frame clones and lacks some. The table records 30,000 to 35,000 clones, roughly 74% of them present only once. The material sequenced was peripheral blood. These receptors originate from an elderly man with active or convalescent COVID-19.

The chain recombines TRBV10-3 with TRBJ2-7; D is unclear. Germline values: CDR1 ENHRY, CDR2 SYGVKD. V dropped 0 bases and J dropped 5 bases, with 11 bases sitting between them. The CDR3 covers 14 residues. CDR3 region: CAISESRSANEQYF. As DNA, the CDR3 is TGTGCCATCAGTGAGTCGAGAAGCGCGAACGAGCAGTACTTC.

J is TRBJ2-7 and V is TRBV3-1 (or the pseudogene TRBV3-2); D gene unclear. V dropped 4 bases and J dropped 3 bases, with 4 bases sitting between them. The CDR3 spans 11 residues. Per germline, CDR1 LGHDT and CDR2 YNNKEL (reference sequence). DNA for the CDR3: TGTGCCAGCAGCCCTTACTACGAGCAGTACTTC. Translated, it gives CASSPYYEQYF.

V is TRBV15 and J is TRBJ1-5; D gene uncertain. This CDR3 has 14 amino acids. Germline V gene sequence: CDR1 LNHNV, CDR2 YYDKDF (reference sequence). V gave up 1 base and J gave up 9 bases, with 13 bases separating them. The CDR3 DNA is TGTGCCACCAGCAGAGGGGCGCCTGAGGGGCCCCAGCATTTT. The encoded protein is CATSRGAPEGPQHF.

The CDR3, as DNA: TGTGCCAGCAGTGAGACTAGCGGGAGGGCCCACCAAGAGACCCAGTACTTC. This encodes CASSETSGRAHQETQYF. The chain has TRBV25-1 and TRBJ2-5; 14 nucleotides agree with TRBD2. This CDR3 spans 17 amino acids. The germline V gene encodes CDR1 MGHDK and CDR2 SYGVNS. With V trimmed by 3 bases and J by 0 bases, 3 bases remained unmatched.

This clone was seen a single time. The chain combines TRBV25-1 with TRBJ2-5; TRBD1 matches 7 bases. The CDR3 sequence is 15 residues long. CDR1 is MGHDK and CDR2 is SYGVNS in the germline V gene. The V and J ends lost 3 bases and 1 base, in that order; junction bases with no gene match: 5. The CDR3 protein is CASSDGDSSQETQYF. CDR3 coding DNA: TGTGCCAGCAGTGATGGGGACAGCTCCCAAGAGACCCAGTACTTC.

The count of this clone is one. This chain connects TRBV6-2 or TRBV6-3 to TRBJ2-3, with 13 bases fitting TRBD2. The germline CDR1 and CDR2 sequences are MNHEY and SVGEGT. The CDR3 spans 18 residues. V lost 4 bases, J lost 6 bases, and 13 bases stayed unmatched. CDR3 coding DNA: TGTGCCAGCAGTTCCCAACCGGGACTAGCGGGAATGGGGGATACGCAGTATTTT. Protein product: CASSSQPGLAGMGDTQYF.

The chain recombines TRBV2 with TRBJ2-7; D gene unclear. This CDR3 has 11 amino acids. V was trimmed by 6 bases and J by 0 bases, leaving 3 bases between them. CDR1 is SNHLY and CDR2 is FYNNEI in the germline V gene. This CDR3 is CASSYSYEQYF. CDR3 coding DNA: TGTGCCAGCAGCTACTCCTACGAGCAGTACTTC.

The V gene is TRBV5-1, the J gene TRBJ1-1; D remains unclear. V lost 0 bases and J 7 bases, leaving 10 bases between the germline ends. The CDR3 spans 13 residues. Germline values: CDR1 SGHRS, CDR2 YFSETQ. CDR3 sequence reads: CASSLVSRDEAFF. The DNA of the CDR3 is TGCGCCAGCAGCTTGGTCTCACGAGATGAAGCTTTCTTT.

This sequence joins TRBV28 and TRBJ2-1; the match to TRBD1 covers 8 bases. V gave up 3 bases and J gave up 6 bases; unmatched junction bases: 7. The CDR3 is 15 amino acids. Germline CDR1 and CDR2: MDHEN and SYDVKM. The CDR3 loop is CASSFSDRVRNEQFF. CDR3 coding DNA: TGTGCCAGCAGTTTTTCGGACAGGGTACGCAATGAGCAGTTCTTC. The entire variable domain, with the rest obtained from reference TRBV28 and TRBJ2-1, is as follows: DVKVTQSSRYLVKRTGEKVFLECVQDMDHENMFWYRQDPGLGLRLIYFSYDVKMKEKGDIPEGYSVSREKKERFSLILESASTNQTSMYLCASSFSDRVRNEQFFGPGTRLTVL.

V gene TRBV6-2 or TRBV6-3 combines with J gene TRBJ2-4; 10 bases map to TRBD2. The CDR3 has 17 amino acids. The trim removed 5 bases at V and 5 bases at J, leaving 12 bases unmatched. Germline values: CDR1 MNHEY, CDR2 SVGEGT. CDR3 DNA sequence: TGTGCCAGCAGTCCCCTAGCGGGAGTTCGGGGCGAAAACATTCAGTACTTC. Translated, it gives CASSPLAGVRGENIQYF.

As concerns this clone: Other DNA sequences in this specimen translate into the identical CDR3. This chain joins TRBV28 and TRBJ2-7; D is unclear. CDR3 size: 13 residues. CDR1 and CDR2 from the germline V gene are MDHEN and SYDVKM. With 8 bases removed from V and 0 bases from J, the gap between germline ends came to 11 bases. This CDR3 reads CASSPPGSYEQYF. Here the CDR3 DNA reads TGTGCCAGCTCTCCCCCCGGCTCCTACGAGCAGTACTTC. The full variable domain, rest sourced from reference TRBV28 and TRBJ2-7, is DVKVTQSSRYLVKRTGEKVFLECVQDMDHENMFWYRQDPGLGLRLIYFSYDVKMKEKGDIPEGYSVSREKKERFSLILESASTNQTSMYLCASSPPGSYEQYFGPGTRLTVT.

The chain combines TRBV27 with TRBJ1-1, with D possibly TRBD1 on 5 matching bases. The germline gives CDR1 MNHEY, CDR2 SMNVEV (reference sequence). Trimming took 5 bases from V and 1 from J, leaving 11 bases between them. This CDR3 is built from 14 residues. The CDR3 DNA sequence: TGTGCCAGCAGTATAACGACAGCGAACACTGAAGCTTTCTTT. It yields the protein CASSITTANTEAFF.